The 17 T cell receptor beta chains in this list originate from one sample, sequenced in a study of blood T cell repertoires in COVID-19. TCRdb's copy holds only in-frame clones and misses some; the assay was immunoSEQ multiplex PCR. Seen here are some 100,000 clones, approximately 91% observed once, and the top ten hold 0.97%. Material: peripheral blood. Source of these receptors: a man aged 55 to 69 with acute or convalescent COVID-19.

The V and J genes are TRBV7-8 and TRBJ2-5, with D perhaps matching TRBD1 (6 bases). Germline lookup yields CDR1 SGHVS and CDR2 FQNEAQ. Trimming removed 5 bases at V and 5 bases at J, with 18 bases between. This CDR3 region has 15 residues. The CDR3 nucleotides are TGTGCCAGCAGCCGGAGGACAGCACGGAGGGAGACCCAGTACTTC. Translated: CASSRRTARRETQYF.

The CDR3 sequence is CASSRGQTNTEAFF. DNA of the CDR3: TGTGCCAGCTCACGGGGACAGACGAACACTGAAGCTTTCTTT. The rearrangement links TRBV18 to TRBJ1-1; 7 nucleotides agree with TRBD1. This CDR3 is 14 amino acids long. V lost 4 bases to trimming and J lost 1 base; unmatched junction nucleotides: 3. Germline CDR1 reads KGHSH; CDR2 reads LQKENI.

This chain uses TRBV5-5 with TRBJ1-6; 8 nucleotides align to TRBD1. V shed 6 bases and J 6 bases; nucleotides not matched to a gene: 8. The CDR3 extends over 15 amino acids. The germline gives CDR1 SGHKS, CDR2 YYEKEE (reference sequence). The CDR3 DNA is TGTGCCAGCACCACGACAGGGGTAACTAATTCACCCCTCCACTTT. Translated: CASTTTGVTNSPLHF.

The CDR3 region has the DNA TGTGCCAGCACCAACGGACAGGGGTACGAGCAGTACGTC. This translates into CASTNGQGYEQYV. This sequence joins TRBV11-2 and TRBJ2-7; 9 bases map to TRBD1. Looked up from germline, CDR1 is SGHAT and CDR2 is FQNNGV. V trimming: 7 bases; J trimming: 4 bases; junction bases outside the gene matches: 5. The CDR3 has 13 residues.

The chain combines TRBV4-1 with TRBJ1-5; D is ambiguous. Germline CDR1 and CDR2: MGHRA and YSYEKL. V was shortened by 0 bases and J by 6 bases, with 18 bases between the two germline ends. The CDR3 consists of 17 residues. This CDR3 is CASSQDWQTQNTQPQHF. The DNA for the CDR3 is TGCGCCAGCAGCCAAGATTGGCAGACACAGAACACTCAGCCCCAGCATTTT.

J is TRBJ1-5 and V is TRBV19; 7 nucleotides agree with TRBD1. The trim removed 1 base at V and 6 bases at J, leaving 12 bases unmatched. Germline assignment: CDR1 LNHDA and CDR2 SQIVND (reference sequence). The CDR3 length is 17 residues. The chain's CDR3 is CASSIGTGVRVGQPQHF. Written as DNA, the CDR3 is TGTGCCAGTAGTATAGGTACAGGGGTCAGGGTTGGTCAGCCCCAGCATTTT.

This clone appeared a few times. V and J are TRBV7-3 and TRBJ2-3, with TRBD1 matching over 8 bases. J was trimmed by 3 bases and V by 5 bases; bases with no gene match: 4. The V gene's germline CDR1 is SGHTA and CDR2 FQGTGA. CDR3 size: 14 residues. Here the CDR3 DNA reads TGTGCCAGCAGCCGGACAGGGATAACAGATACGCAGTATTTT. This gives the protein CASSRTGITDTQYF. The full variable domain, its missing parts supplied by reference TRBV7-3 and TRBJ2-3, is GAGVSQTPSNKVTEKGKYVELRCDPISGHTALYWYRQSLGQGPEFLIYFQGTGAADDSGLPNDRFFAVRPEGSVSTLKIQRTERGDSAVYLCASSRTGITDTQYFGPGTRLTVL.

The rearrangement links TRBV9 to TRBJ1-1, with 8 bases that match TRBD1. Trimming took 4 bases from V and 2 from J; bases not matched to a gene: 7. The CDR3 has 15 amino acids. CDR1 and CDR2 from the germline V gene are SGDLS and YYNGEE. CDR3 sequence: CASSPRQGSNTEAFF. The CDR3, as DNA: TGTGCCAGCAGCCCTCGACAGGGGTCCAACACTGAAGCTTTCTTT.

This clone was observed a single time. J is TRBJ2-1 and V is TRBV7-9, with D possibly being TRBD2 (7 bases). Germline CDR1 and CDR2: SEHNR and FQNEAQ (reference sequence). V was trimmed by 4 bases and J by 3 bases, leaving 22 bases between them. This CDR3 comprises 18 residues. The CDR3 bases are TGTGCCAGCAGCTCCCGAGGGGCAGGGAGGGGGATCTACAATGAGCAGTTCTTC. Translated: CASSSRGAGRGIYNEQFF.

The genes are TRBV6-1 and TRBJ1-5, with D possibly being TRBD1 (5 bases). From germline, CDR1 is MNHNS and CDR2 SASEGT. The CDR3 is 16 residues long. V was clipped by 1 base and J by 3 bases, with 13 bases between them. CDR3 sequence reads: CASSEVSGAVNQPQHF. DNA for the CDR3: TGTGCCAGCAGTGAAGTTTCTGGGGCCGTCAATCAGCCCCAGCATTTT.

This chain links TRBV24-1 with TRBJ2-5, with 16 nucleotides matching TRBD2. The CDR3 is made up of 18 amino acids. V trimming: 5 bases; J trimming: 5 bases; junction bases outside the gene matches: 10. The V gene's germline CDR1 is KGHDR and CDR2 SFDVKD. CDR3 protein: CATSALPGLAGGEETQYF. The CDR3 region has the DNA TGTGCCACCAGTGCACTTCCGGGACTAGCGGGAGGGGAGGAGACCCAGTACTTC.

V usage is TRBV19 and J usage is TRBJ1-4; unclear D gene. CDR1 LNHDA and CDR2 SQIVND come from the germline V gene (reference sequence). Between the trimmed V and J ends, which lost 7 bases and 0 bases, there was a span of 12 bases. There are 15 residues in the CDR3. CDR3 residues: CASTTQEATNEKLFF. Written as DNA, the CDR3 is TGTGCCAGTACCACTCAAGAGGCAACTAATGAAAAACTGTTTTTT.

The chain employs TRBV11-1 and TRBJ2-7, with D perhaps TRBD2 (6 bases). Germline CDR1 is SGHAT and CDR2 is FQDESV (reference sequence). The ends were cut back, 5 bases at V and 5 bases at J, with 13 bases in the middle. The CDR3 has 13 amino acids. CDR3 coding DNA: TGTGCCAGCAGCCTCCCAGGAGGGCACGAGCAGTACGTC. Its translation is CASSLPGGHEQYV.

This clone has only a few counts. The genes are TRBV11-2 and TRBJ2-2, with 7 bases lining up with TRBD2. V lost 1 base and J lost 0; bases outside the gene matches: 2. The CDR3 consists of 16 residues. Germline V CDR1 and CDR2: SGHAT, FQNNGV. The CDR3: CASSLVGGTNTGELFF. In DNA form, the CDR3 reads TGTGCCAGCAGCTTAGTCGGGGGGACGAACACCGGGGAGCTGTTTTTT.

The rearrangement joins TRBV28 to TRBJ2-3, with 12 bases identical to TRBD1. There are 16 residues in the CDR3. Germline V lookup: CDR1 MDHEN, CDR2 SYDVKM. Unmatched junction bases numbered 6, after V lost 4 bases and J lost 4 bases. This chain's CDR3 is CASSSLRDRGPDTQYF. In nucleotides, the CDR3 is TGTGCCAGCAGTTCCCTCCGGGACAGGGGGCCAGATACGCAGTATTTT.

This rearrangement joins TRBV19 to TRBJ1-5; 7 positions agree with TRBD1. J lost 2 bases, V lost 9 bases, and 16 bases had no gene match. From germline, CDR1 is LNHDA and CDR2 SQIVND (reference sequence). This CDR3 contains 17 residues. The DNA of the CDR3 is TGTGCCAGGACAACAGGGGCCCCTCGGCTGGGCAATCAGCCCCAGCATTTT. Translating it yields CARTTGAPRLGNQPQHF.

The chain links TRBV7-9 to TRBJ1-1; the D gene is possibly TRBD1 (5 bases). CDR3 length equals 16 residues. The germline V gene encodes CDR1 SEHNR and CDR2 FQNEAQ (reference sequence). V was trimmed by 5 bases and J by 0 bases, leaving 16 bases between them. CDR3 sequence (DNA): TGTGCCAGCAGCGTCCGTCGGGGGATTATGAACACTGAAGCTTTCTTT. Its translation: CASSVRRGIMNTEAFF.